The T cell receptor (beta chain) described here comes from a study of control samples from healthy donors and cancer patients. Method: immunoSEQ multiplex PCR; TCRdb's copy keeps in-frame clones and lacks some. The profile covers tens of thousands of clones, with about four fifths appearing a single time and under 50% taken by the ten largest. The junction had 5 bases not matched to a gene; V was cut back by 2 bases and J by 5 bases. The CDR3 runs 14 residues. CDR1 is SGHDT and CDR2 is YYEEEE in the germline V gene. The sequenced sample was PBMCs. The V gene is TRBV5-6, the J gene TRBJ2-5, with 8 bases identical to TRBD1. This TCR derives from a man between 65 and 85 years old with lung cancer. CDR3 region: CASSFGQGRETQYF. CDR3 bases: TGTGCCAGCAGCTTCGGACAGGGCAGGGAGACCCAGTACTTC.